This T cell receptor beta chain derives from a study of blood T cell repertoires in COVID-19. The overall study: The United States, Italy and Spain provided the acute and convalescent COVID-19 samples. Nucleic acid was either cDNA or gDNA, and it came from T cells, B-cell-depleted T cells, or PBMCs.

The CDR3 runs 14 residues. Germline V gives CDR1 WNHNN, CDR2 SYGVQD (reference sequence). V was shortened by 4 bases and J by 1 base, with 8 bases between the two germline ends. Seattle participants joined during active infection and were tracked over time. Authors' processing steps: Amplification of reference gene primers was used by the study to estimate nucleated cell counts. Data came from immunoSEQ multiplex PCR; TCRdb stores just in-frame clones and leaves some out. V and J calls and clone size come straight from that table; D and trimming were deduced from the DNA. Of roughly 220,000 clones listed, 86% were seen once; the top ten hold roughly 10%.

Sequencing was carried out using peripheral blood. The V gene is TRBV10-1, the J gene TRBJ2-1, with a weak D call TRBD2 (5 bases). This TCR was sampled from a woman aged 50 to 60 with COVID-19, enrolled during active disease. This CDR3 reads CASSGGSSYNEQFF. In nucleotides, the CDR3 is TGCGCCAGCAGTGGAGGGTCGTCCTACAATGAGCAGTTCTTC.